This T cell receptor beta chain was documented in a study of cytomegalovirus exposure and HLA in healthy donors. Study-level points and caveats: Donor immune exposure was known only as CMV serostatus.

PCR was performed using 60 Vbeta and 13 Jbeta primers. The protocol was immunoSEQ multiplex PCR, while the TCRdb copy is restricted to in-frame clones and leaves out a portion. The data contain around 80,000 clones, over 60% of them singletons. V was shortened by 4 bases and J by 0 bases, with 19 bases between the two germline ends. Germline V gene sequence: CDR1 SGHVS, CDR2 FQNEAQ. The CDR3 totals 17 residues. Healthy bone marrow donors supplied every sample. As for this clone: Antigen unknown.

The sample consisted of PBMCs. The chain employs TRBV7-8 and TRBJ2-7, with D possibly matching TRBD2 (6 bases). This TCR came from a man aged 35-49 years in good health and CMV-seronegative. CDR3 amino acids: CASSYHTEGFSSYEQYF. DNA of the CDR3: TGTGCCAGCAGCTACCACACGGAGGGCTTTTCCTCCTACGAGCAGTACTTC.